The subject of this entry is one TCR beta chain. The antigen remains undetermined. The sample is drawn from a study of T cell responses to AZD1222 COVID-19 vaccine. Study-wide points: Breadth and depth of Spike-specific TCRs rose after two AZD1222 doses. In a largely white British group with more females than males, clonal diversity was possibly underestimated.

Repertoires were generated with immunoSEQ multiplex PCR, while TCRdb's copy carries only in-frame clones and drops some. The table has about 69,000 clones, approximately 90% seen once. The length of the CDR3 is 15 residues. CDR1 and CDR2 from the germline V gene are LGHNA and YSLEER. Between the trimmed V and J ends, which lost 2 bases and 4 bases, there was a span of 12 bases. This chain uses TRBV4-3 with TRBJ1-5, with unresolved D. The specimen comprised peripheral blood, sampled on day 0 of AZD1222 vaccination. The receptor was isolated from an adult in good health. The CDR3 region is CASSQRFLPNQPQHF. Here the CDR3 DNA reads TGCGCCAGCAGCCAAAGATTCCTTCCAAATCAGCCCCAGCATTTT.